Below, 11 T cell receptor beta chains from the same sample are listed, as sequenced in a study of T cell responses to AZD1222 COVID-19 vaccine. Profiling relied on immunoSEQ multiplex PCR, and the TCRdb table lists in-frame clones only, not all of them. The data contain about 180,000 clones, 87% of them singletons. The sample consisted of peripheral blood, taken on day 0 of AZD1222 vaccination. These receptors came from an adult in good health.

This clone was observed a few times. The rearrangement uses TRBV7-8 and TRBJ2-7, with D possibly being TRBD2 (6 bases). In germline, CDR1 is SGHVS, CDR2 FQNEAQ. V was shortened by 5 bases and J by 2 bases, with 16 bases between the two germline ends. The CDR3 has 15 amino acids. CDR3 sequence (DNA): TGTGCCAGCAGCCACCGGCGGGACCCCGCCTACGAGCAGTACTTC. Translation: CASSHRRDPAYEQYF.

This chain uses TRBV2 with TRBJ2-3; the match to TRBD1 covers 7 bases. Germline V gene data show CDR1 as SNHLY and CDR2 as FYNNEI. The junction had 6 bases not matched to a gene; V was cut back by 3 bases and J by 0 bases. There are 16 residues in the CDR3. The CDR3 DNA reads as TGTGCCAGCAGTGAGCGGACAGGCCTTAGCACAGATACGCAGTATTTT. Amino acids: CASSERTGLSTDTQYF. The entire variable domain, with the rest obtained from reference TRBV2 and TRBJ2-3, is as follows: EPEVTQTPSHQVTQMGQEVILRCVPISNHLYFYWYRQILGQKVEFLVSFYNNEISEKSEIFDDQFSVERPDGSNFTLKIRSTKLEDSAMYFCASSERTGLSTDTQYFGPGTRLTVL.

This clone was counted between two and nine times. The genes are TRBV6-5 and TRBJ1-2; D is perhaps TRBD1 (5 bases). Trimming took off 6 bases at V and 4 bases at J, with 15 bases between the two ends. Germline loops: CDR1 MNHEY, CDR2 SVGAGI. The CDR3 contains 14 residues. CDR3 region: CASRAPDRSYGYTF. The CDR3 region has the DNA TGTGCCAGCAGGGCTCCCGACAGATCCTATGGCTACACCTTC.

The V and J genes are TRBV28 and TRBJ1-2, with D hard to call. The CDR3 contains 15 residues. The V gene's germline CDR1 is MDHEN and CDR2 SYDVKM. The V and J ends lost 6 bases and 0 bases respectively, with 14 bases between them. CDR3 in DNA: TGTGCCAGCAGCCTGCCGGGAACTTCTAACTATGGCTACACCTTC. This gives the protein CASSLPGTSNYGYTF.

This chain joins TRBV5-1 and TRBJ2-3; TRBD1 might be the D (5 bases). Germline CDR1 SGHRS, CDR2 YFSETQ. CDR3 size: 15 residues. Trimming removed 0 bases at V and 4 bases at J, with 12 bases between. CDR3 residues: CASSLAQGSPDTQYF. The CDR3 coding sequence is TGCGCCAGCAGCTTGGCCCAGGGCAGTCCAGATACGCAGTATTTT.

The V and J genes are TRBV16 and TRBJ1-2; D gene unclear. The germline V gene has CDR1 KGHSY and CDR2 FQNENV. V shed 4 bases and J shed 1 base, with 13 bases lying between them. The CDR3 runs to 15 residues. CDR3 nucleotide sequence: TGTGCCAGCAGCCTCCGCCTCACTAGTAACTATGGCTACACCTTC. Its translation: CASSLRLTSNYGYTF. Full variable domain (outside the CDR3, taken from reference TRBV16 and TRBJ1-2): GEEVAQTPKHLVRGEGQKAKLYCAPIKGHSYVFWYQQVLKNEFKFLISFQNENVFDETGMPKERFSAKCLPNSPCSLEIQATKLEDSAVYFCASSLRLTSNYGYTFGSGTRLTVV.

The chain employs TRBV11-1 and TRBJ2-1; D unresolved. The CDR3 loop spans 16 amino acids. Trimming left V 1 base short and J 0 bases short, with 10 bases between. Germline lookup yields CDR1 SGHAT and CDR2 FQDESV (reference sequence). CDR3 sequence: CASSLGQLNSYNEQFF. As DNA, the CDR3 is TGTGCCAGCAGCTTAGGGCAACTTAACTCCTACAATGAGCAGTTCTTC.

This clone was recorded only once. V and J are TRBV6-7 and TRBJ2-7, with 8 nucleotides matching TRBD2. TRBV6-7 is given ORF status, its function remaining uncertain. V was clipped by 2 bases and J by 0 bases; unmatched bases: 3. This CDR3 spans 15 amino acids. For the CDR3, the DNA is TGTGCCAGCAGTTACGCGGGGGGTACCTCCTACGAGCAGTACTTC. Translating gives CASSYAGGTSYEQYF.

This clone was recorded once. This chain joins TRBV28 and TRBJ1-5; 8 nucleotides match TRBD1. Germline V gene data show CDR1 as MDHEN and CDR2 as SYDVKM. There are 14 residues in the CDR3. V lost 5 bases and J lost 5; bases outside the gene matches: 5. The CDR3 region has the DNA TGTGCCAGCAGTCCGGACAGGGTTGATCAGCCCCAGCATTTT. Its protein is CASSPDRVDQPQHF.

This sequence joins TRBV27 and TRBJ1-4; TRBD1 is a possible D gene (5 bases). Trimming left V 5 bases short and J 7 bases short, with 17 bases between. This CDR3 contains 15 residues. Per the germline V gene, CDR1 is MNHEY and CDR2 is SMNVEV (reference sequence). As DNA, the CDR3 is TGTGCCAGCAGTCTAGCCCCCGGGACGATTGAAAAACTGTTTTTT. It codes for CASSLAPGTIEKLFF.

The chain combines TRBV6-4 with TRBJ2-7; perhaps TRBD2 as D (6 bases). Germline CDR1 and CDR2: MRHNA and SNTAGT. V was pared by 3 bases and J by 0 bases, with 9 bases between. The CDR3 extends over 14 amino acids. As DNA, the CDR3 is TGTGCCAGCAGTGAGTTTAGCGGCTCCTACGAGCAGTACTTC. It yields the protein CASSEFSGSYEQYF.